The 28 T cell receptor beta chains below all came from one sample that was sequenced in a study of tissue T cells after allogeneic stem cell transplantation. Libraries were prepared by immunoSEQ multiplex PCR; TCRdb keeps only in-frame clonotypes and omits some of them. The sample gives about 6,700 clones, approximately 46% of which show up once; 6% to 8.5% is in the top ten. Time point noted: mouse harvest day 7 after allogeneic transplant. Each mouse received 10^7 T-cell-depleted marrow cells plus 10^6 splenic CD5+ T cells by tail vein. The specimen sequenced was gut tissue. These receptors came from a female BALB/c mouse given C57BL/6 T cells with graft-versus-host disease after an allogeneic hematopoietic cell transplant.

As concerns this clone: Gene names denote mouse genes. The observed sequence ends 1 residue before the CDR3 terminus, with the missing tail filled in from the germline J gene. The chain has TRBV26 and TRBJ2-7; no clear D gene. V gave up 0 bases and J gave up 0 bases, with 6 bases separating them. The CDR3 runs 14 residues. Germline lookup yields CDR1 KGHPV and CDR2 FQNQEV (reference sequence). The CDR3 protein is CASSLSQNSYEQYF. The covered CDR3 bases are TGTGCCAGCAGTCTGTCACAGAACTCCTATGAACAGTAC.

Regarding this clone: Mouse names are used for the genes. The read ends 1 residue before the CDR3 terminus; that terminus is restored from the germline J gene. The rearrangement links TRBV3 to TRBJ2-5; weak D call: TRBD2 (6 bases). In germline, CDR1 is SNHLY, CDR2 FYNGKV (reference sequence). This CDR3 region has 15 residues. With 1 base removed from V and 0 bases from J, the gap between germline ends came to 8 bases. The CDR3 DNA, read in part, is TGTGCCAGCAGCTTAGTCTGGGGTAACCAAGACACCCAGTAC. Translation gives CASSLVWGNQDTQY. In full, the CDR3 reads CASSLVWGNQDTQYF.

In regard to this clone: The genes and germline here are from mouse. The CDR3 extends 1 residue past the end of the read, so its final part is completed from the germline J gene. The chain carries TRBV26 and TRBJ1-3, with D tentatively TRBD1 (5 bases). The length of the CDR3 is 16 residues. The germline CDR1 and CDR2 sequences are KGHPV and FQNQEV (reference sequence). V was clipped by 2 bases and J by 0 bases, with 11 bases between them. The CDR3 DNA, read in part, is TGTGCCAGCAGTCTGCCCGGGACCGCTTCTGGAAATACGCTCTAT. It is translated as CASSLPGTASGNTLY. The full CDR3 protein is CASSLPGTASGNTLYF.

About this clone itself: Gene names and germline refer to mouse. The read finishes 1 residue shy of the CDR3 end, and the germline J gene is used to complete it. This chain uses TRBV31 with TRBJ2-2; 7 nucleotides match TRBD2. Per germline, CDR1 GKSSPN and CDR2 SITVG. CDR3 length: 15 residues. The J segment lost 3 bases and the V segment lost 0 bases, leaving 4 bases of the junction unmatched. The DNA read from the CDR3 is TGTGCCTGGAGTCTCCGGGGGGGGGACACCGGGCAGCTCTAC. It codes for CAWSLRGGDTGQLY. The CDR3 in full is CAWSLRGGDTGQLYF. The full variable domain, rest sourced from reference TRBV31 and TRBJ2-2, is AQTIHQWPVAEIKAVGSPLSLGCTIKGKSSPNLYWYWQATGGTLQQLFYSITVGQVESVVQLNLSASRPKDDQFILSTEKLLLSHSGFYLCAWSLRGGDTGQLYFGEGSKLTVL.

About this clone: Mouse names are used for the genes. The read terminates 1 residue before the CDR3 end, so the remaining end is supplied by the germline J gene. The chain is built from TRBV3 and TRBJ1-1, with 7 bases aligning to TRBD1. The V gene's germline CDR1 is SNHLY and CDR2 FYNGKV (reference sequence). The V segment lost 4 bases and the J segment 4 bases; nucleotides outside the gene matches: 6. The CDR3 totals 14 residues. The CDR3 DNA, read in part, is TGTGCCAGCAGCTCCGACAGGGTGGGCACAGAAGTCTTC. This codes for CASSSDRVGTEVF. The entire CDR3 protein is CASSSDRVGTEVFF. The full variable domain, its missing parts supplied by reference TRBV3 and TRBJ1-1, is GPKVLQIPSHQIIDMGQMVTLNCDPVSNHLYFYWYKQILGQQMEFLVNFYNGKVMEKSKLFKDQFSVERPDGSYFTLKIQPTALEDSAVYFCASSSDRVGTEVFFGKGTRLTVV.

This clone was seen a few times. Genes here carry mouse names. The read ends 1 residue early relative to the CDR3; the germline J gene fills the gap. The chain has TRBV23 and TRBJ1-4; TRBD1 is taken as the D call from the table, unchecked against the DNA. Germline-derived CDR1 and CDR2 are KGHTA and FQNQQP. CDR3 size: 15 residues. The CDR3 is CSSSRSGTTNERLFF. CDR3 bases read: TGCTCCAGCAGTCGCTCCGGGACAACCAACGAAAGATTATTT.

In the case of this clone: These gene names are mouse names. The DNA read from the CDR3 is TGTGCCAGCAGCGCCACAATCGCAAACACAGAAGTCTTC. This encodes CASSATIANTEVF. The whole CDR3 sequence reads CASSATIANTEVFF. The genes are TRBV3 and TRBJ1-1, with no clear D. The sequenced fragment ends 1 residue before the CDR3 boundary, so the rest is inferred from the germline J gene. This CDR3 is 14 amino acids long. With 5 bases removed from V and 0 bases from J, the gap between germline ends came to 10 bases. Germline CDR1 is SNHLY and CDR2 is FYNGKV (reference sequence).

Notes on this clone: Gene names are the mouse ones. Coverage ceases 1 residue before the CDR3 finishes, and the germline J gene fills in the end. The rearrangement joins TRBV13-3 to TRBJ2-4; weak D call: TRBD2 (5 bases). The CDR3 is 14 amino acids. The V gene's germline CDR1 is NNHDY and CDR2 SYVADS. V lost 1 base, J lost 5 bases, and 11 bases lay in between. CDR3 sequence: CASSDWGRRNTLYF. CDR3 DNA, as far as it was read: TGTGCCAGCAGTGATTGGGGAAGGAGAAACACCTTGTAC.

Regarding this clone: Mouse gene names and germline throughout. Sequencing ends 1 residue short of the CDR3 end; the germline J gene provides the rest. This chain links TRBV15 with TRBJ1-1, with TRBD1 matching 7 bases. The junction had 4 bases not matched to a gene; V was cut back by 6 bases and J by 0 bases. The CDR3 is 14 residues long. The germline V gene has CDR1 SGHND and CDR2 FRSKSL. CDR3 DNA (partial): TGTGCCAGCAGGACTGGGACAGCAAACACAGAAGTCTTC. Its protein is CASRTGTANTEVF. The CDR3 as a whole reads CASRTGTANTEVFF.

As concerns this clone: The gene symbols are mouse symbols. The read terminates 1 residue before the CDR3 end, so the remaining end is supplied by the germline J gene. This chain joins TRBV20 and TRBJ2-4; D not resolved. The CDR3 sequence is 11 residues long. Germline values: CDR1 GFQATS, CDR2 STVNSAI. V was trimmed by 5 bases and J by 0 bases, leaving 3 bases between them. The sequenced CDR3 bases are TGTGGTGCTTTTAGTCAAAACACCTTGTAC. This codes for CGAFSQNTLY. The entire CDR3 reads CGAFSQNTLYF.

About this clone: Germline and genes here are mouse. The read halts 1 residue ahead of the CDR3 end, with the missing end drawn from the germline J gene. This chain uses TRBV24 with TRBJ1-4; TRBD1 aligns across 9 bases. The CDR3 is 15 amino acids. CDR1 and CDR2 (germline): KGHTA, FRNEEI. With 4 bases clipped from V and 7 bases from J, the junction kept 7 bases outside the gene matches. The sequenced part of the CDR3 DNA is TGTGCCAGCAGTCACCGGGACAGGGAAGCCGAAAGATTATTT. It specifies CASSHRDREAERLF. The full CDR3 protein is CASSHRDREAERLFF.

As for this clone: Mouse germline and gene names are used. The read is 1 residue too short to cover the CDR3 end, so that end is filled in from the germline J gene. The genes are TRBV23 and TRBJ2-5; the table's D call, TRBD1, was not checked against the DNA. CDR1 and CDR2 (germline): KGHTA, FQNQQP. The CDR3 sequence is 15 residues long. The CDR3 sequence is CSSSQSPGGQDTQYF. The covered CDR3 bases are TGCTCCAGCAGTCAATCGCCAGGGGGCCAAGACACCCAGTAC.

This clone was counted between two and nine times. Mouse gene names and germline throughout. The CDR3 end falls 1 residue outside the read, so it is completed with the germline J gene. This chain links TRBV26 with TRBJ2-7, with 10 bases that match TRBD1. CDR1 and CDR2 from the germline V gene are KGHPV and FQNQEV (reference sequence). V lost 0 bases and J lost 7; bases outside the gene matches: 3. The CDR3 length is 14 residues. This chain's CDR3 is CASSLSGTGDEQYF. CDR3 bases read: TGTGCCAGCAGTCTGTCGGGGACAGGGGACGAACAGTAC.

By sample share, this clone is large. The listed genes are named as in mouse. The read ends 1 residue early relative to the CDR3; the germline J gene fills the gap. The J gene is TRBJ2-7, the V gene TRBV30; TRBD1 agrees at 11 bases. V shed 3 bases, J shed 7 bases, and the junction held 5 bases outside the gene matches. This CDR3 comprises 13 residues. The germline gives CDR1 SQVVS, CDR2 ANEGSEA. This CDR3 reads CSSRGTGGEEQYF. The CDR3 bases that were read are TGTAGTTCTAGGGGGACAGGGGGAGAGGAACAGTAC.

Remarks on this clone: Gene names follow the mouse nomenclature. The CDR3 goes on 1 residue after the read ends, and that part is filled in from the germline J gene. The chain is built from TRBV1 and TRBJ1-1; no definite D call. Germline loops: CDR1 NSQYPW, CDR2 LRSPGD (reference sequence). This CDR3 has 15 residues. The V and J ends lost 0 bases and 4 bases respectively, with 12 bases between them. The part of the CDR3 DNA that was read is TGCACCTGCAGTGCAGATCATAGACAAATCACAGAAGTCTTC. This sequence encodes CTCSADHRQITEVF. The full-length CDR3 reads as CTCSADHRQITEVFF. The variable domain in full, completed from reference TRBV1 and TRBJ1-1, reads VTLLEQNPRWRLVPRGQAVNLRCILKNSQYPWMSWYQQDLQKQLQWLFTLRSPGDKEVKSLPGADYLATRVTDTELRLQVANMSQGRTLYCTCSADHRQITEVFFGKGTRLTVV.

There are a few counts of this clone. Gene names are the mouse ones. Read data end 1 residue before the CDR3 end; the end is taken from the germline J gene. This sequence joins TRBV5 and TRBJ1-3, with unresolved D. Trimming took 3 bases from V and 0 from J, leaving 6 bases between them. Germline CDR1 is LGHNA and CDR2 is YNLKQL (reference sequence). This CDR3 has 14 amino acids. Partial CDR3 DNA: TGTGCCAGCAGCCAGACATATTCTGGAAATACGCTCTAT. It specifies CASSQTYSGNTLY. The entire CDR3 protein reads CASSQTYSGNTLYF.

This clone was seen a handful of times. The gene names given are mouse names. The part of the CDR3 DNA that was read is TGTGCCAGCAGCCGTCGACTGGGGACCTATGAACAGTAC. Its protein product is CASSRRLGTYEQY. The entire CDR3 protein reads CASSRRLGTYEQYF. The V and J genes are TRBV3 and TRBJ2-7; 8 bases line up with TRBD2. The read falls 1 residue short of the CDR3 end, and the missing part is taken from the germline J gene. The CDR3 has 14 residues. Germline V lookup: CDR1 SNHLY, CDR2 FYNGKV (reference sequence). Losses at the gene ends were 5 bases for V and 2 bases for J; bases not matched to a gene: 5.

This clone was detected a few times. Gene names refer to mouse genes. The read finishes 1 residue shy of the CDR3 end, and the germline J gene is used to complete it. V gene TRBV13-1 combines with J gene TRBJ2-5; a weak D match, TRBD1 (6 bases). Germline assignment: CDR1 NSHNY and CDR2 SYGAGN. The germline V and J ends were trimmed by 3 bases and 0 bases, with 11 bases remaining between them. The CDR3 loop spans 15 amino acids. CDR3 residues: CASSAQGSNQDTQYF. The sequenced part of the CDR3 DNA is TGTGCCAGCAGTGCCCAGGGGTCTAACCAAGACACCCAGTAC.

For this clone: Gene names are the mouse ones. The CDR3 region is CTCSPRGPGTEVFF. The sequenced CDR3 bases are TGCACCTGCAGCCCCAGGGGGCCGGGCACAGAAGTCTTC. The rearrangement joins TRBV1 to TRBJ1-1; TRBD1 agrees at 8 bases. The read terminates 1 residue before the CDR3 end, so the remaining end is supplied by the germline J gene. V lost 6 bases to trimming and J lost 4 bases; unmatched junction nucleotides: 7. Germline-derived CDR1 and CDR2 are NSQYPW and LRSPGD (reference sequence). CDR3 length: 14 residues.

On this clone itself: Mouse names are used for the genes. From the germline J gene comes the end of the CDR3, since the read stops 1 residue before it. J is TRBJ2-4 and V is TRBV12-2; tentative D call: TRBD2 (6 bases). Trimming removed 0 bases from V and 0 bases from J, with 9 bases in between. From germline, CDR1 is SGHLS and CDR2 HYDKME. The CDR3 covers 15 residues. CDR3 protein: CASSLPGASQNTLYF. The part of the CDR3 DNA that was read is TGTGCCAGCTCTCTCCCTGGGGCTAGTCAAAACACCTTGTAC.

With regard to this clone: Genes and germline are mouse. With the read ending 1 residue before the CDR3 end, the germline J gene is used to fill in that end. The chain employs TRBV26 and TRBJ2-7, with D perhaps TRBD1 or TRBD2 (5 bases each). Germline V gives CDR1 KGHPV, CDR2 FQNQEV (reference sequence). V lost 0 bases and J lost 0, with 6 bases in between. The length of the CDR3 is 14 residues. CDR3 protein: CASSLSGASYEQYF. The sequenced part of the CDR3 DNA is TGTGCCAGCAGTCTGTCTGGGGCCTCCTATGAACAGTAC.

Worth noting for this clone: Genes and germline are mouse. The CDR3 goes on 1 residue after the read ends, and that part is filled in from the germline J gene. The V call is TRBV26, the J call TRBJ1-2, with D possibly TRBD1 on 6 matching bases. V lost 2 bases and J lost 9, with 10 bases in between. The CDR3 covers 12 residues. Per the germline V gene, CDR1 is KGHPV and CDR2 is FQNQEV (reference sequence). CDR3 sequence: CASSLGGRHYTF. CDR3 bases read: TGTGCCAGCAGTCTGGGGGGGCGACACTACACC.

Of note for this clone: Gene names refer to mouse genes. The CDR3 is cut off 1 residue early in the read; its end comes from the germline J gene. The rearrangement uses TRBV16 and TRBJ2-1; D might be TRBD2 (7 bases). Trimming stripped 3 bases from V and 6 bases from J, with 12 bases between. Germline CDR1 is SGHSA and CDR2 is FRNQAP. The length of the CDR3 is 14 residues. CDR3 protein: CASSFGGLGAEQFF. CDR3 DNA (partial): TGTGCAAGCAGCTTTGGGGGGCTGGGTGCTGAGCAGTTC.

For this clone: Genes and germline come from the mouse. The read is 1 residue too short to cover the CDR3 end, so that end is filled in from the germline J gene. The chain is built from TRBV26 and TRBJ1-1; weak D call: TRBD1 (5 bases). The CDR3 is 13 amino acids. The germline CDR1 and CDR2 sequences are KGHPV and FQNQEV (reference sequence). V dropped 2 bases and J dropped 1 base, with 5 bases sitting between them. CDR3 amino acids: CASSLQGNTEVFF. Incomplete CDR3 DNA: TGTGCCAGCAGTCTGCAGGGAAACACAGAAGTCTTC.

Details on this clone: These gene names are mouse names. Read data end 1 residue before the CDR3 end; the end is taken from the germline J gene. The rearrangement uses TRBV24 and TRBJ2-7; D may be TRBD2 (7 bases). The CDR3 is made up of 14 amino acids. Germline values: CDR1 KGHTA, CDR2 FRNEEI. V was pared by 1 base and J by 5 bases, with 12 bases between. CDR3 DNA (partial): TGTGCCAGCAGTCTGTGGGGGGCGCTCCATGAACAGTAC. It is translated as CASSLWGALHEQY. The full CDR3 reads CASSLWGALHEQYF.

Of note for this clone: Gene names are mouse gene names. The read comes to an end 1 residue before the CDR3 does, leaving the germline J gene to fill in the end. The rearrangement links TRBV31 to TRBJ2-1; D tentatively fits TRBD1 or TRBD2 (5 bases each). Trimming cost V 0 bases and J 0 bases, with 6 bases left between them. This CDR3 has 14 residues. Germline lookup yields CDR1 GKSSPN and CDR2 SITVG. CDR3 sequence: CAWSLGVNYAEQFF. Incomplete CDR3 DNA: TGTGCCTGGAGTCTGGGGGTTAACTATGCTGAGCAGTTC.

Regarding this clone: Each gene name is a mouse one. CDR3 residues: CSSSQSGGRNSDYTF. The DNA read from the CDR3 is TGCTCCAGCAGTCAATCGGGGGGGAGAAACTCCGACTACACC. The chain joins TRBV23 to TRBJ1-2. The read is 1 residue too short to cover the CDR3 end, so that end is filled in from the germline J gene. Per germline, CDR1 KGHTA and CDR2 FQNQQP. The CDR3 spans 15 residues.

This clone counts as large. Genes here carry mouse names. The DNA ends 1 residue before the CDR3 does, and the rest of the CDR3 is filled in from the germline J gene. The rearrangement joins TRBV12-1 to TRBJ2-7; perhaps TRBD1 as D (7 bases). The germline V and J ends were trimmed by 0 bases and 0 bases, with 11 bases remaining between them. From germline, CDR1 is SGHSN and CDR2 HYEKVE. The CDR3 runs 15 residues. Incomplete CDR3 DNA: TGTGCCAGCTCTCTCGAGGGGGCGAGCTCCTATGAACAGTAC. Its protein is CASSLEGASSYEQY. The whole CDR3 sequence reads CASSLEGASSYEQYF. Using reference TRBV12-1 and TRBJ2-7 for the parts outside the CDR3, the full variable domain is DSGVVQSPRHIIKEKGGRSVLTCIPISGHSNVVWYQQTLGKELKFLIQHYEKVERDKGFLPSRFSVQQFDDYHSEMNMSALELEDSAMYFCASSLEGASSYEQYFGPGTRLTVL.